The clone carrying this T cell receptor beta chain was observed once. This sample is part of a study of blood T cell repertoires in COVID-19. Study at large: Nucleic acid was either cDNA or gDNA, and it came from T cells, B-cell-depleted T cells, or PBMCs.

Method: immunoSEQ multiplex PCR; TCRdb's copy keeps in-frame clones and lacks some. The repertoire consists of just under 90,000 clones, with 72% occurring once and the leading ten covering around 14%. Input material: peripheral blood. This receptor was identified in a woman of 80 years or more with acute or convalescent COVID-19.

Written as DNA, the CDR3 is TGTGCCAGCAGTTTAAGGGAAGTTAGAGAAGGGGAGTTCTTC. This encodes CASSLREVREGEFF. The chain has TRBV28 and TRBJ2-1; TRBD1 might be the D (5 bases). Germline V gene lookup returns CDR1 MDHEN and CDR2 SYDVKM. Trimming stripped 2 bases from V and 14 bases from J, with 19 bases between. CDR3 length equals 14 residues.